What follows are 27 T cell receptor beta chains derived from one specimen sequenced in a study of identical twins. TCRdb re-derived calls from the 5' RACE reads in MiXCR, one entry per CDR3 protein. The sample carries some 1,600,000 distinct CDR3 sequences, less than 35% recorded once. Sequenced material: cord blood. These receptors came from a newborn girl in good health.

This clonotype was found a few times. The CDR3 nucleotides are TGTGCCAGCAGCGCCGCGGGAGGTCCTACGCTAGAGCAGTACTTC. It translates to CASSAAGGPTLEQYF. The chain couples TRBV3-1 to TRBJ2-7, with 8 bases aligning to TRBD2. CDR1 and CDR2 (germline): LGHDT, YNNKEL (reference sequence). CDR3 size: 15 residues. V dropped 5 bases and J dropped 7; count of bases not matched to a gene: 13.

CDR3 coding DNA: TGTGCCAGCAGTTTCACTGGGGAAGGCTACGAGCAGTACTTC. It codes for CASSFTGEGYEQYF. J is TRBJ2-4 and V is TRBV27; D uncertain. The J call is in doubt because the DNA end fits TRBJ2-7 better. The CDR3 spans 14 residues. Germline lookup yields CDR1 MNHEY and CDR2 SMNVEV (reference sequence).

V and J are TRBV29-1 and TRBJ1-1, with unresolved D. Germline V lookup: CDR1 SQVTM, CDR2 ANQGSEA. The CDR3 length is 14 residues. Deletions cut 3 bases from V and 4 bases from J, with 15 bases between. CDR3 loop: CSVDPGLGGTEAFF. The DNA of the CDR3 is TGCAGCGTTGATCCCGGACTAGGAGGCACTGAAGCTTTCTTT. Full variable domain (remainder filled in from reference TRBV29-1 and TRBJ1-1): SAVISQKPSRDICQRGTSLTIQCQVDSQVTMMFWYRQQPGQSLTLIATANQGSEATYESGFVIDKFPISRPNLTFSTLTVSNMSPEDSSIYLCSVDPGLGGTEAFFGQGTRLTVV.

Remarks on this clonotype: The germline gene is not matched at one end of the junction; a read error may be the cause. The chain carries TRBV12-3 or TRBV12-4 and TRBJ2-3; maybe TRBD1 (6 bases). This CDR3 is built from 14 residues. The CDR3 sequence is CASTLRMGADVQYF. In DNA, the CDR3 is TGTGCCAGCACTTTAAGGATGGGGGCAGATGTGCAGTATTTT.

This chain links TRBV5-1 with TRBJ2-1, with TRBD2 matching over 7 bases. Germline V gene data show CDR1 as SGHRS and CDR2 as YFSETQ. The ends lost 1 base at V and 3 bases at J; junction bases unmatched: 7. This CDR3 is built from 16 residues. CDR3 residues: CASSLPRLAGYNEQFF. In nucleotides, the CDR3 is TGCGCCAGCAGCTTGCCCCGGTTAGCGGGCTACAATGAGCAGTTCTTC.

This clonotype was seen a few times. The CDR3 loop reads CASRPGQGMSQPQHF. The CDR3 DNA reads TGTGCCAGCAGGCCGGGACAGGGAATGAGTCAGCCCCAGCATTTT. The chain carries TRBV28 and TRBJ1-5; 9 bases align to TRBD1. Germline assignment: CDR1 MDHEN and CDR2 SYDVKM. Trimming took 6 bases from V and 6 from J; bases not matched to a gene: 9. This CDR3 contains 15 residues. Filled out from reference TRBV28 and TRBJ1-5, the complete variable domain reads DVKVTQSSRYLVKRTGEKVFLECVQDMDHENMFWYRQDPGLGLRLIYFSYDVKMKEKGDIPEGYSVSREKKERFSLILESASTNQTSMYLCASRPGQGMSQPQHFGDGTRLSIL.

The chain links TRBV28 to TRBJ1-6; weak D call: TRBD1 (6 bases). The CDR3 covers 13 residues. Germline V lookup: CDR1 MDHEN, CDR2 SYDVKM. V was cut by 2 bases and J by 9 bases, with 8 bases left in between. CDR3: CASSLGGRSPLHF. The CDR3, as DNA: TGTGCCAGCAGTTTAGGGGGGCGTTCACCCCTCCACTTT. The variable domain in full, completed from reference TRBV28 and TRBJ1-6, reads DVKVTQSSRYLVKRTGEKVFLECVQDMDHENMFWYRQDPGLGLRLIYFSYDVKMKEKGDIPEGYSVSREKKERFSLILESASTNQTSMYLCASSLGGRSPLHFGNGTRLTVT.

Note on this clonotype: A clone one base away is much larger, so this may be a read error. The CDR3 DNA sequence: TGCGGTGCTAAGCAGGGGGGCCCCTACGAGCAGTACTTC. This translates into CGAKQGGPYEQYF. The V call is TRBV20-1, the J call TRBJ2-7, with TRBD1 as a possible D gene (7 bases). Germline V gene data show CDR1 as DFQATT and CDR2 as SNEGSKA (reference sequence). The CDR3 is made up of 13 amino acids.

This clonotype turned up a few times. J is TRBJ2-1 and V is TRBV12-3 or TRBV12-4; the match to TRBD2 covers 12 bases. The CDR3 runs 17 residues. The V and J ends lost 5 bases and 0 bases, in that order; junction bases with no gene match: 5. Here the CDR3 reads CASSLLAGGPSYNEQFF. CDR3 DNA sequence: TGTGCCAGCAGTCTCCTAGCGGGAGGGCCCTCCTACAATGAGCAGTTCTTC.

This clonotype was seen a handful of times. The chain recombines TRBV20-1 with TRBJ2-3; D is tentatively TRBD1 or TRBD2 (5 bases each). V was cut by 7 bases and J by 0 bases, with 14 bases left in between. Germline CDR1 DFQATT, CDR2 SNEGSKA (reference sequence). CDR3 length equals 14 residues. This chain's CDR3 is CSVQRGSSTDTQYF. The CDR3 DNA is TGCAGTGTACAGAGGGGCTCTAGCACAGATACGCAGTATTTT.

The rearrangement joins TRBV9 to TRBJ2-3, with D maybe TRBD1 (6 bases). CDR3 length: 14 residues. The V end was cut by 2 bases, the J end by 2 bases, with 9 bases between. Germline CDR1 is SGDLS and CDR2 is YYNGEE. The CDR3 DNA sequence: TGTGCCAGCAGCGTCAAGGGGGACACAGATACGCAGTATTTT. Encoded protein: CASSVKGDTDTQYF.

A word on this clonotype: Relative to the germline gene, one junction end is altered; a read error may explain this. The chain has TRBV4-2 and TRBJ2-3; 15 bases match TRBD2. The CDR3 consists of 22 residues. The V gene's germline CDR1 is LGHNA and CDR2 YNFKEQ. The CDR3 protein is CANSQPSSGGLAGGTHTDTQYF. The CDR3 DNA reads TGTGCCAACAGCCAACCTTCCTCTGGAGGACTAGCGGGGGGGACCCACACAGATACGCAGTATTTT.

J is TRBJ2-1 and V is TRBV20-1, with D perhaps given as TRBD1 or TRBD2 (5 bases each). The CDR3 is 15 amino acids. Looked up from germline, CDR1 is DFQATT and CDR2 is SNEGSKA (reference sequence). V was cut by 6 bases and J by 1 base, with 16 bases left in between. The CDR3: CSAPNRGGSYNEQFF. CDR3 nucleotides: TGCAGTGCCCCGAACCGGGGCGGTTCCTACAATGAGCAGTTCTTC.

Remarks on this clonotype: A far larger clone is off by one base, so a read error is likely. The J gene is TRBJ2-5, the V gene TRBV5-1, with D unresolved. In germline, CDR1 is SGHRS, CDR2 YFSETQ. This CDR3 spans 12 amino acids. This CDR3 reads CAGSLGKETQYF. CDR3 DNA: TGCGCCGGCAGCTTGGGCAAAGAGACCCAGTACTTC.

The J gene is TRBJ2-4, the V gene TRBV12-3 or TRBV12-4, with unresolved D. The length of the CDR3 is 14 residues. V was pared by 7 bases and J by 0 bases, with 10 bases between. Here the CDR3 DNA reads TGTGCCAGCAACAACGGGTTAGCCAAAAACATTCAGTACTTC. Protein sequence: CASNNGLAKNIQYF.

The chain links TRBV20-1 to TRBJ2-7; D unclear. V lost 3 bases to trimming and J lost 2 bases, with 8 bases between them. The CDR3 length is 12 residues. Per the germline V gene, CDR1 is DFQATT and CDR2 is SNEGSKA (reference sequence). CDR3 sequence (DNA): TGCAGTGCTAGGAGACGGACCTACGAGCAGTACTTC. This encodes CSARRRTYEQYF.

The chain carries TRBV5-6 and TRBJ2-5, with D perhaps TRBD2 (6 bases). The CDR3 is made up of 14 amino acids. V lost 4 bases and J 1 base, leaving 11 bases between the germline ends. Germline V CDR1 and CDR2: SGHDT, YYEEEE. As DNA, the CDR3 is TGTGCCAGCAGCGTACCGGGACTCCAAGAGACCCAGTACTTC. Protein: CASSVPGLQETQYF.

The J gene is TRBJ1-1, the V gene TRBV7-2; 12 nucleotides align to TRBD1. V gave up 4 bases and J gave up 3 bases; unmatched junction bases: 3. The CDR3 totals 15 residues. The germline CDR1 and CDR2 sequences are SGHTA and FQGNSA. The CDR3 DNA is TGTGCCAGCAGCTGGGACAGGGGGCGCGACACTGAAGCTTTCTTT. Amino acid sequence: CASSWDRGRDTEAFF.

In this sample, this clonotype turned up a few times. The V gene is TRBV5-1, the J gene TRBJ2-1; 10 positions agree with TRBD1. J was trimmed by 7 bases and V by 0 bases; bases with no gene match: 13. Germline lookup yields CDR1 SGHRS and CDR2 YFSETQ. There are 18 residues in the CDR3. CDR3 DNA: TGCGCCAGCAGCTTGGAGGATTTCCGGGACAGGGGTTGGAATGAGCAGTTCTTC. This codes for CASSLEDFRDRGWNEQFF.

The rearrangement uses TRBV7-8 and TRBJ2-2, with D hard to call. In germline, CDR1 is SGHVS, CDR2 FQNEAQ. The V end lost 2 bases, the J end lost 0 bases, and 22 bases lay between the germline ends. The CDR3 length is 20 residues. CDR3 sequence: CASSLWPGLGGQANTGELFF. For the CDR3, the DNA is TGTGCCAGCAGCTTATGGCCGGGTTTAGGCGGCCAAGCGAACACCGGGGAGCTGTTTTTT.

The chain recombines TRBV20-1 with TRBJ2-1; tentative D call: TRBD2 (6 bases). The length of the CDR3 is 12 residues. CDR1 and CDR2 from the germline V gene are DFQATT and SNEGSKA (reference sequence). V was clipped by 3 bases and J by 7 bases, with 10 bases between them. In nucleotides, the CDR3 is TGCAGTGCTAGGGACTATCTGAATGAGCAGTTCTTC. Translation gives CSARDYLNEQFF.

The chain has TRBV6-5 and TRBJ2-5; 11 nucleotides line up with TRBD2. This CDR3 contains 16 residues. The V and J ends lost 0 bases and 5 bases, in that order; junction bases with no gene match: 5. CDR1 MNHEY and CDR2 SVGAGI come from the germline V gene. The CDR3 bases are TGTGCCAGCAGTTACTCAACTAGCGGGAGTGGGGAGACCCAGTACTTC. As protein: CASSYSTSGSGETQYF.

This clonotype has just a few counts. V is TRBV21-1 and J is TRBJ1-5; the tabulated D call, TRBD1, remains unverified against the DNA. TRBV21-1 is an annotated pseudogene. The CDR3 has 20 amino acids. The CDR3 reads CASSKAEDRGRPYSNQPQHF. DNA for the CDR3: TGTGCCAGCAGCAAAGCGGAAGACAGGGGGCGACCATATAGCAATCAGCCCCAGCATTTT.

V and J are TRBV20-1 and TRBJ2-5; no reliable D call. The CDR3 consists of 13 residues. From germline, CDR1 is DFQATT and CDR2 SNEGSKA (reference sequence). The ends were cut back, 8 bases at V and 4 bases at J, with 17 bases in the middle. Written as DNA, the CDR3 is TGCAGTACCTACTGGTCCGAGCGAGAGACCCAGTACTTC. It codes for CSTYWSERETQYF.

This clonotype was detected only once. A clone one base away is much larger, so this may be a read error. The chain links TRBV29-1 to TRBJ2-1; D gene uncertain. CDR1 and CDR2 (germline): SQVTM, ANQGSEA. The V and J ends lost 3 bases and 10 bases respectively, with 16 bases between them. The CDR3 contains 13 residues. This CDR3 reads CSVEKTRPYEQFF. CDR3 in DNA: TGCAGCGTTGAGAAGACAAGGCCCTACGAGCAGTTCTTC.

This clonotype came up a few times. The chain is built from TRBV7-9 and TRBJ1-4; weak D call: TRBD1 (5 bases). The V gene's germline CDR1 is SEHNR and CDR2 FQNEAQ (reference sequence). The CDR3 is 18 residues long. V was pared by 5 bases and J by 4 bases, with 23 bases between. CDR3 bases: TGTGCCAGCAGCACCGACACCGGGACCGACAGAGATAATGAAAAACTGTTTTTT. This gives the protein CASSTDTGTDRDNEKLFF.

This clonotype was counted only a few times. CDR3 region: CATWAANYGYTF. The CDR3 nucleotides read TGTGCCACCTGGGCGGCAAACTATGGCTACACCTTC. This chain joins TRBV24-1 and TRBJ1-2, with unresolved D. Trimming took off 9 bases at V and 2 bases at J, with 9 bases between the two ends. The CDR3 has 12 residues. Germline-derived CDR1 and CDR2 are KGHDR and SFDVKD.